Described below is a single T cell receptor beta chain sequence and its context. Antigen specificity is unknown. Germline is not matched at one junction end, which may reflect a read error. CDR3 length: 16 amino acids. In germline, CDR1 is DFQATT, CDR2 SNEGSKA (reference sequence). Synthesis of cDNA was performed by 5'RACE using 10-nucleotide random UMIs. MiXCR, run by TCRdb on the 5' RACE reads, gives a single entry per CDR3 protein. Here the sample spans 45,000 to 55,000 distinct CDR3 sequences, 3% to 4% being singletons. These data are taken from a study of neurological immune-mediated disorders. Study-wide results and limits: No link was found between any clinical or MRI feature and the multiple sclerosis repertoire cluster. When grouped phylogenetically, the repertoires of 18 of the 34 multiple sclerosis patients fell together in one related-CDR3 cluster, which is a possible signature.

The sequence was collected from a man aged 40-55 years with multiple sclerosis. The chain employs TRBV20-1 and TRBJ1-5; no clear D gene. Material: PBMCs. CDR3 in DNA: TGCAGTGCTAGTGCCCGACTCCACTATAGCAATCAGCCCCAGAATTTT. This codes for CSASARLHYSNQPQNF.